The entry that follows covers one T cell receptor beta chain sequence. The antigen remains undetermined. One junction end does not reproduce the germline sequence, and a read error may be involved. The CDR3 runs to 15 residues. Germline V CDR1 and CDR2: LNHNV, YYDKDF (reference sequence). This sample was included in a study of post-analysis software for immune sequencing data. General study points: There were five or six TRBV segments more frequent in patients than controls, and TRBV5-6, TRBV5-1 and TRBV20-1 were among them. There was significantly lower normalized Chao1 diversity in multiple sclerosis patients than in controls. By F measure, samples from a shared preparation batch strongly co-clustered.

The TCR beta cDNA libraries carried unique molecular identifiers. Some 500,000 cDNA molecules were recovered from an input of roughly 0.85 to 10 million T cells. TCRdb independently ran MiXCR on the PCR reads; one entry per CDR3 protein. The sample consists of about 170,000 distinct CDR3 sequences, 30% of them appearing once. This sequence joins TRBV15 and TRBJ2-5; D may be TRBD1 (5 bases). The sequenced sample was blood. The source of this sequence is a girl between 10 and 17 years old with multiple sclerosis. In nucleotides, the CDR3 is TGTGCCACCAGCAGAGAAGGGGCGACCCAAGAGACCCGGTACTTC. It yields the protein CATSREGATQETRYF.